This T cell receptor (beta chain) derives from a study of T cell responses to AZD1222 COVID-19 vaccine. Findings and caveats of the study: Breadth and depth of Spike-specific TCRs rose after two AZD1222 doses. After the peak T cell response, and only then, were repertoires sampled. Baseline serology detected seropositivity in only five to seven AZD1222 recipients. Females outnumbered males among donors, who were mostly white British; clonal diversity was possibly underestimated.

From germline, CDR1 is ENHRY and CDR2 SYGVKD. The ends were cut back, 10 bases at V and 8 bases at J, with 18 bases in the middle. This CDR3 contains 14 residues. Produced via immunoSEQ multiplex PCR; TCRdb's table is partial and in-frame only. The sample shows approximately 42,000 clones, approximately 88% of them seen only once. Notes on this clone: The antigen remains undetermined.

The sample here was peripheral blood, taken 28 days after the second AZD1222 dose. This receptor was taken from an adult who received the AZD1222 COVID-19 vaccine. The chain couples TRBV10-3 to TRBJ1-6; the D gene is possibly TRBD1 (6 bases). CDR3 residues: CASHTGALDSPLHF. CDR3 DNA: TGTGCCAGTCATACGGGGGCGCTGGATTCACCCCTCCACTTT.